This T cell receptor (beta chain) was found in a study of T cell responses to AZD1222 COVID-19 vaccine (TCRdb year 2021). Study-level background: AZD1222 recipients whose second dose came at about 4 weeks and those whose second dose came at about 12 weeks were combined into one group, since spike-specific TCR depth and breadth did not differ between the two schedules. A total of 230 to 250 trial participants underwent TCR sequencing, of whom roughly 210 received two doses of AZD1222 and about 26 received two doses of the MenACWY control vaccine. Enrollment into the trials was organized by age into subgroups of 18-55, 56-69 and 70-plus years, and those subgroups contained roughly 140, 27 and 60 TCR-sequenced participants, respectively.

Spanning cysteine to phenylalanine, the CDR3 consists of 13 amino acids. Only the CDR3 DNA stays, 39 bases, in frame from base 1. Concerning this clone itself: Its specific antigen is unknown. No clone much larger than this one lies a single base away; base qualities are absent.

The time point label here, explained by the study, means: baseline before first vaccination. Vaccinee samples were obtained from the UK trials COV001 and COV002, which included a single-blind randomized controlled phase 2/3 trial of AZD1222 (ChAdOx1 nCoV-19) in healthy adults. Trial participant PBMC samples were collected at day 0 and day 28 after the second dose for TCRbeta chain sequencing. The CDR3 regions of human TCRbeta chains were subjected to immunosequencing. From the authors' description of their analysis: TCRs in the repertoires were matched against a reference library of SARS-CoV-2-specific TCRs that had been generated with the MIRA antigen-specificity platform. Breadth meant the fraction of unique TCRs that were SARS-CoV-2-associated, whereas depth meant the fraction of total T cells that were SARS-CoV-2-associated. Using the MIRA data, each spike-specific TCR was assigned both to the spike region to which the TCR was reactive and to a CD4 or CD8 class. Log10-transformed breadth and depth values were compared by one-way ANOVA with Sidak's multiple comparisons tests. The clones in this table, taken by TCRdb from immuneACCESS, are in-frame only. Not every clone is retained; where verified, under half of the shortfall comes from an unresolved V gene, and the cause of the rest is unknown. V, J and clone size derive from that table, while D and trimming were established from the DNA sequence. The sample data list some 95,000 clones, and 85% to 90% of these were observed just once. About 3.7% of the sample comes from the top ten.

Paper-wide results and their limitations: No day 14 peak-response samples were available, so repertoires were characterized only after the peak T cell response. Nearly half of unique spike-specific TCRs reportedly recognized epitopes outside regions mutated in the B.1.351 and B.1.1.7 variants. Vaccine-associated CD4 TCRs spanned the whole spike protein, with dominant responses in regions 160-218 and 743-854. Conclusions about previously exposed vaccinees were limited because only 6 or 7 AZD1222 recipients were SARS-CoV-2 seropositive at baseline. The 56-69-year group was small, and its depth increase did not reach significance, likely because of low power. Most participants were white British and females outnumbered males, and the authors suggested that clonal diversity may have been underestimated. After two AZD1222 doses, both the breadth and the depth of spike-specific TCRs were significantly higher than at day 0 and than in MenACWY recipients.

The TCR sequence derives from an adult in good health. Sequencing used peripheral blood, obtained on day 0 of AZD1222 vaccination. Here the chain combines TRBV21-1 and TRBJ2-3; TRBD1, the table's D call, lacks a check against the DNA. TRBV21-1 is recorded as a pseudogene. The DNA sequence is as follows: TGTGCCAGCAGCCGGACAACCACAGATACGCAGTATTTT. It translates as CASSRTTTDTQYF.